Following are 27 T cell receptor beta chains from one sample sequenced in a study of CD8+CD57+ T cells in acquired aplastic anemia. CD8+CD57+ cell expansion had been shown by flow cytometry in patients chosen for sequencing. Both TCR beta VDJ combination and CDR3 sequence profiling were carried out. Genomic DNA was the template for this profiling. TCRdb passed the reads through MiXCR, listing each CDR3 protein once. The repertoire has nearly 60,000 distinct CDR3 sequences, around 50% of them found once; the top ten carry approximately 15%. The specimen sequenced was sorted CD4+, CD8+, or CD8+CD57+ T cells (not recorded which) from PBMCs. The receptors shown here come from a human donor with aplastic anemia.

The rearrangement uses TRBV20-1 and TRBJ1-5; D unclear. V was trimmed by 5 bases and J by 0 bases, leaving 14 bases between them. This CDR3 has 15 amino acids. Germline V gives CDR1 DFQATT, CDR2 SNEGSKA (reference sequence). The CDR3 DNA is TGCAGTGCTCCCCCCCGGACGGATAGCAATCAGCCCCAGCATTTT. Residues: CSAPPRTDSNQPQHF.

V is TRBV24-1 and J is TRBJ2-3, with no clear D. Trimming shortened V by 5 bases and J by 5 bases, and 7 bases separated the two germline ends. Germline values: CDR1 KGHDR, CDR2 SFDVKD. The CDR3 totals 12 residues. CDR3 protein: CATSAGIDTQYF. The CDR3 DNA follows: TGTGCCACCAGTGCTGGGATAGATACGCAGTATTTT.

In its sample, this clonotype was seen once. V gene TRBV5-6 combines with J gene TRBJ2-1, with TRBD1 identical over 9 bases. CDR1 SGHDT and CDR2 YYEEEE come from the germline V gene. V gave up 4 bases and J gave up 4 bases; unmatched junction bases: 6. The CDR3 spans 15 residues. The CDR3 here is CASSPWGQGYNEQFF. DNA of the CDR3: TGTGCCAGCAGCCCTTGGGGACAGGGTTACAATGAGCAGTTCTTC. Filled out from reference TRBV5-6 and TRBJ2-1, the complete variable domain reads DAGVTQSPTHLIKTRGQQVTLRCSPKSGHDTVSWYQQALGQGPQFIFQYYEEEERQRGNFPDRFSGHQFPNYSSELNVNALLLGDSALYLCASSPWGQGYNEQFFGPGTRLTVL.

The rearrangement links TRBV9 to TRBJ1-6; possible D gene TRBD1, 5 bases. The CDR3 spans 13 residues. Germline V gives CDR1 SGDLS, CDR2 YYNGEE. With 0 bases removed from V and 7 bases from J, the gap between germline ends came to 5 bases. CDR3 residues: CASSVGGNSPLHF. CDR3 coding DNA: TGTGCCAGCAGCGTAGGGGGGAATTCACCCCTCCACTTT.

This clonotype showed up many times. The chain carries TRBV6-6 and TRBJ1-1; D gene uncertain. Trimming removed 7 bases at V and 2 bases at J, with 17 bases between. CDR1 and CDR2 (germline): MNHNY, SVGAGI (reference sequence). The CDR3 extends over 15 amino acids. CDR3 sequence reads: CASNNREDLNTEAFF. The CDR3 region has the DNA TGTGCCAGCAATAACCGTGAGGACCTTAACACTGAAGCTTTCTTT.

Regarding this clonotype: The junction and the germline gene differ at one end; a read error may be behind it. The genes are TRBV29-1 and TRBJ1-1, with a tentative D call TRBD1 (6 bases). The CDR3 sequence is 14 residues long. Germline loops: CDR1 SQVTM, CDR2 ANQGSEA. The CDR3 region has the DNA TGCAGCGTTGATGTACAGGGACTGAACACTGAAACTTTCTTT. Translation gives CSVDVQGLNTETFF.

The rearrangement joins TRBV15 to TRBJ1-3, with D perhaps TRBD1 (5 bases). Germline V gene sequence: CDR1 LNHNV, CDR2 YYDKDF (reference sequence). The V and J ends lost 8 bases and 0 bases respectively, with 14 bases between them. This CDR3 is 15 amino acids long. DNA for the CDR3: TGTGCCACCGGGGAGGGACGAACCTCTGGAAACACCATATATTTT. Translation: CATGEGRTSGNTIYF.

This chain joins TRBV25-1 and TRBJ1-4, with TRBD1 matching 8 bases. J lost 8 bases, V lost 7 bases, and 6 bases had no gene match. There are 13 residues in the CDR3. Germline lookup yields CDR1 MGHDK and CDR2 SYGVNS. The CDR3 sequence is CASKGQVGEKLFF. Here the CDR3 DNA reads TGTGCCAGCAAGGGACAGGTGGGGGAAAAACTGTTTTTT.

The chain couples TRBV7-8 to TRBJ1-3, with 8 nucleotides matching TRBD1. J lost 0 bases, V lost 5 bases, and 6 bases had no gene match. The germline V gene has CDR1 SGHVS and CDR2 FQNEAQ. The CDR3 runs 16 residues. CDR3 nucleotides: TGTGCCAGCAGCCCGACAGGGGCGAACTCTGGAAACACCATATATTTT. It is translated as CASSPTGANSGNTIYF. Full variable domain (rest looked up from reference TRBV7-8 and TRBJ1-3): GAGVSQSPRYKVAKRGQDVALRCDPISGHVSLFWYQQALGQGPEFLTYFQNEAQLDKSGLPSDRFFAERPEGSVSTLKIQRTQQEDSAVYLCASSPTGANSGNTIYFGEGSWLTVV.

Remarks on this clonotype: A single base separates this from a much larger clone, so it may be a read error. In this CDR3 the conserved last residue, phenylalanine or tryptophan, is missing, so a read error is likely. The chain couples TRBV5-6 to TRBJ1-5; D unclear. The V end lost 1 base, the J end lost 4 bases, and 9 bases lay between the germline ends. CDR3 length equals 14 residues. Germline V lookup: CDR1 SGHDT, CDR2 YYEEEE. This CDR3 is CASSLNVGNQPQHL. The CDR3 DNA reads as TGTGCCAGCAGCTTGAATGTGGGAAATCAGCCCCAGCATCTT.

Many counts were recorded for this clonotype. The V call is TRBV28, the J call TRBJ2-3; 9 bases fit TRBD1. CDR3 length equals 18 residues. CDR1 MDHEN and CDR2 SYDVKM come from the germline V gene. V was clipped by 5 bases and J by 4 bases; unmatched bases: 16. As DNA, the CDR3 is TGTGCCAGCAGTACGCCCCGCCAACAGGGGGCAATCTCAGATACGCAGTATTTT. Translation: CASSTPRQQGAISDTQYF.

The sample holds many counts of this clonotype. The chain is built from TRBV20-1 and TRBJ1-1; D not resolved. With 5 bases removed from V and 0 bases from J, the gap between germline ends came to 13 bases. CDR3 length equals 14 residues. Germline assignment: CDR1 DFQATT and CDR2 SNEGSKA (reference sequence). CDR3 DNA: TGCAGTGCTCCCCGCAACCAAATGAACACTGAAGCTTTCTTT. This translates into CSAPRNQMNTEAFF.

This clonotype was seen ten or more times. The DNA for the CDR3 is TGTGCCAGCAGAGGAGACAGGGCTGACTCTGGAAACACCATATATTTT. Its translation: CASRGDRADSGNTIYF. The rearrangement joins TRBV7-9 to TRBJ1-3; 7 bases match TRBD1. The CDR3 contains 16 residues. The V segment lost 6 bases and the J segment 0 bases; nucleotides outside the gene matches: 8. The germline CDR1 and CDR2 sequences are SEHNR and FQNEAQ (reference sequence).

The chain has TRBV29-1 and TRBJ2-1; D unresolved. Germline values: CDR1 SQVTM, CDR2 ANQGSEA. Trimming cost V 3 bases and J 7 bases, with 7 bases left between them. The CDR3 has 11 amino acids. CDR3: CSVDGGNEQFF. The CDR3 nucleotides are TGCAGCGTTGATGGTGGTAATGAGCAGTTCTTC.

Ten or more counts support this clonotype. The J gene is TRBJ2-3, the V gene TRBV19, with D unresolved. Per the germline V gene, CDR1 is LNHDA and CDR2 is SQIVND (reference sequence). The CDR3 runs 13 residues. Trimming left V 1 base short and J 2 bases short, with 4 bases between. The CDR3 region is CASSIGHTDTQYF. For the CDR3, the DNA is TGTGCCAGTAGTATAGGCCACACAGATACGCAGTATTTT.

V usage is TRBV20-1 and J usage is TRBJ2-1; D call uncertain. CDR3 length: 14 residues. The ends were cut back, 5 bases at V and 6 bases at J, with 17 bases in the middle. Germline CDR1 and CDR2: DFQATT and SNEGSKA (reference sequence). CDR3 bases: TGCAGTGCTGGAATTAGGCAGGAGATCAATGAGCAGTTCTTC. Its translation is CSAGIRQEINEQFF.

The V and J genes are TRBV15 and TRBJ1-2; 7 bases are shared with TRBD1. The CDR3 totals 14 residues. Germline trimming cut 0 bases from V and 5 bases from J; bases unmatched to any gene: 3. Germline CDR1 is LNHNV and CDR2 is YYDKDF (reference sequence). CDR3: CATSREAGGYGYTF. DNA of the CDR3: TGTGCCACCAGCAGAGAGGCAGGGGGGTATGGCTACACCTTC.

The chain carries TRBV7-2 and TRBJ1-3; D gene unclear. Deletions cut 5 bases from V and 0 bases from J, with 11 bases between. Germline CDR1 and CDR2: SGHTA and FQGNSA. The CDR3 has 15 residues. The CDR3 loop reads CASSPNRGSGNTIYF. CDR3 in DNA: TGTGCCAGCAGCCCCAACCGGGGCTCTGGAAACACCATATATTTT. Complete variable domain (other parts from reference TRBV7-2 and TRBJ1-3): GAGVSQSPSNKVTEKGKDVELRCDPISGHTALYWYRQSLGQGLEFLIYFQGNSAPDKSGLPSDRFSAERTGGSVSTLTIQRTQQEDSAVYLCASSPNRGSGNTIYFGEGSWLTVV.

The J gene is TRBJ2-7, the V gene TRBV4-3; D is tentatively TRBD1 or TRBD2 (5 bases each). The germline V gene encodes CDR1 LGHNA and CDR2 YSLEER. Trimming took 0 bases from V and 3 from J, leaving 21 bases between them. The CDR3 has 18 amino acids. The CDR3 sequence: CASSQDWVRAGRGYEQYF. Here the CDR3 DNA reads TGCGCCAGCAGCCAAGATTGGGTGCGGGCAGGGCGAGGCTACGAGCAGTACTTC.

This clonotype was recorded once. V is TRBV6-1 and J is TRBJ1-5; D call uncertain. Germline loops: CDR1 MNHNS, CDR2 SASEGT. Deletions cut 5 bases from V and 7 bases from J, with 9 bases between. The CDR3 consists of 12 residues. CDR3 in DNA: TGTGCCAGCAGTCCAAGGACCCAGCCCCAGCATTTT. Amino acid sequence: CASSPRTQPQHF.

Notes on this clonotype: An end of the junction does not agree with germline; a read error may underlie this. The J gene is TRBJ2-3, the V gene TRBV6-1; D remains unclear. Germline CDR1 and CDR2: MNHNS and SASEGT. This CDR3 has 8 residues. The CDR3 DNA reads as TGCCCCGTGGATACGCAGTATTTT. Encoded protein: CPVDTQYF.

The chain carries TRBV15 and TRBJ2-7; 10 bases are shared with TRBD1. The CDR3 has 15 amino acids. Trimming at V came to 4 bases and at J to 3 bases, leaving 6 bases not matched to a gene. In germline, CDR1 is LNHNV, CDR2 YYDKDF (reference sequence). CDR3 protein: CATSTGQGVHYEQYF. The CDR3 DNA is TGTGCCACCAGCACTGGACAGGGGGTCCACTACGAGCAGTACTTC.

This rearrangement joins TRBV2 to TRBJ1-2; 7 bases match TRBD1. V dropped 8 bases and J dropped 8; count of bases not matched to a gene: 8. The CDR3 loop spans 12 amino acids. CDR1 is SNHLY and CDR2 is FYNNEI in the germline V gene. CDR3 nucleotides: TGTGCCAGCTTAGCGCGAGGGGGCGGCTACACCTTC. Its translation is CASLARGGGYTF. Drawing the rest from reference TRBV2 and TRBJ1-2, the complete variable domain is EPEVTQTPSHQVTQMGQEVILRCVPISNHLYFYWYRQILGQKVEFLVSFYNNEISEKSEIFDDQFSVERPDGSNFTLKIRSTKLEDSAMYFCASLARGGGYTFGSGTRLTVV.

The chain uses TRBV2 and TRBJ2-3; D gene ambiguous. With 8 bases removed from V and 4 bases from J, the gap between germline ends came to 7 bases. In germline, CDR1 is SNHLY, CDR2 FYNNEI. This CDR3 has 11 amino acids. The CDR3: CASGTADTQYF. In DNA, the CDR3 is TGTGCCAGCGGTACGGCAGATACGCAGTATTTT.

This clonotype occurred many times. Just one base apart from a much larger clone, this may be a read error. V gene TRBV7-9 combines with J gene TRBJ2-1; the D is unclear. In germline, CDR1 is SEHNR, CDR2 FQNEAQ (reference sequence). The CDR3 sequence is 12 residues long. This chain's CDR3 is CASSLGVGERFF. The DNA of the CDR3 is TGTGCCAGCAGCTTAGGGGTGGGTGAGCGGTTCTTC.

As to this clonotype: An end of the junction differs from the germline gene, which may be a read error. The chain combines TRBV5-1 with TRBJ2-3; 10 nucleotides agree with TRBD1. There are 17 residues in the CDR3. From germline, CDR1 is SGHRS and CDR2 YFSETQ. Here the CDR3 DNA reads TGCGTCAGCAGGTCGGACAGGGGGTTCCTCCCCACAGATACGCAGTATTTT. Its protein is CVSRSDRGFLPTDTQYF.

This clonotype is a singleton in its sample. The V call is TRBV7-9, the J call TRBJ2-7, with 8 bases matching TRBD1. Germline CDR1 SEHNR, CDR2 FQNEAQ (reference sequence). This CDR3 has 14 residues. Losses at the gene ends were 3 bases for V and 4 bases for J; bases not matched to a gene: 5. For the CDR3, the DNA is TGTGCCAGCAGCTTTTTCGGACAGGGTTACGAGCAGTACGTC. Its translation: CASSFFGQGYEQYV.